Below, 5 T cell receptor beta chains from the same sample are listed, as sequenced in a study of low-dose radiotherapy and immunotherapy resistance in tumors. Time point described: before trial treatment. Gene-specific TRAV and TRBV primers were used for first-strand cDNA, covering alpha and beta chains. With a constant-region primer and a V-primer adapter, TCRs were subjected to approximately 21 PCR cycles of amplification. MiXCR, applied by TCRdb to the reads, yields one record per CDR3 protein. Of 75,000 to 95,000 distinct CDR3 sequences in the sample, 18% were seen once. The material was PBMCs, obtained before treatment. The receptors were sampled from a male donor with prostate cancer.

In this sample, this clonotype turned up many times. The chain joins TRBV5-1 to TRBJ2-5; 8 bases fit TRBD2. V lost 4 bases and J lost 0; bases outside the gene matches: 5. This CDR3 spans 15 amino acids. Germline V gives CDR1 SGHRS, CDR2 YFSETQ. CDR3 residues: CASSPTSGNQETQYF. The CDR3 bases are TGCGCCAGCAGCCCAACTAGCGGTAACCAAGAGACCCAGTACTTC. The full variable domain, in which reference TRBV5-1 and TRBJ2-5 provide the parts outside the CDR3, is KAGVTQTPRYLIKTRGQQVTLSCSPISGHRSVSWYQQTPGQGLQFLFEYFSETQRNKGNFPGRFSGRQFSNSRSEMNVSTLELGDSALYLCASSPTSGNQETQYFGPGTRLLVL.

This clonotype has a count of ten or more. This chain connects TRBV6-2 or TRBV6-3 to TRBJ2-7; 11 bases line up with TRBD1. V gave up 5 bases and J gave up 10 bases; unmatched junction bases: 7. Germline loops: CDR1 MNHEY, CDR2 SVGEGT. The CDR3 has 13 amino acids. The CDR3 region has the DNA TGTGCCAGCAGTCCAACCGGGACAGGGGGTCAGTACTTC. Its translation is CASSPTGTGGQYF.

As regards this clonotype: It is likely a read error: a sequence one base away is far more abundant. The chain links TRBV9 to TRBJ2-1, with D uncertain. Trimming stripped 0 bases from V and 10 bases from J, with 14 bases between. Germline CDR1 SGDLS, CDR2 YYNGEE. This CDR3 region has 14 residues. CDR3 residues: CASSVAQNPHEQFF. Written as DNA, the CDR3 is TGTGCCAGCAGCGTAGCACAAAACCCCCACGAGCAGTTCTTC.

About this clonotype itself: One junction end does not reproduce the germline sequence, and a read error may be involved. The chain recombines TRBV6-2 or TRBV6-3 with TRBJ2-7; D remains ambiguous. Germline CDR1 MNHEY, CDR2 SVGEGT. The CDR3 covers 10 residues. CDR3 sequence (DNA): TGTGCCAGCAGATACTACGAGCAGTACTTC. It encodes CASRYYEQYF.

A note on this clonotype: This probably arose from a read error, given a far larger clone one base away. The V call is TRBV11-3, the J call TRBJ2-7; no definite D call. V lost 1 base and J lost 6, with 13 bases in between. CDR1 and CDR2 (germline): SGHNT, YENEEA. The length of the CDR3 is 14 residues. The CDR3 region has the DNA TGTGCCAGCAGCTTAGGGTCGAGGAGTTCCGAGCAGTACTTC. Translated: CASSLGSRSSEQYF.